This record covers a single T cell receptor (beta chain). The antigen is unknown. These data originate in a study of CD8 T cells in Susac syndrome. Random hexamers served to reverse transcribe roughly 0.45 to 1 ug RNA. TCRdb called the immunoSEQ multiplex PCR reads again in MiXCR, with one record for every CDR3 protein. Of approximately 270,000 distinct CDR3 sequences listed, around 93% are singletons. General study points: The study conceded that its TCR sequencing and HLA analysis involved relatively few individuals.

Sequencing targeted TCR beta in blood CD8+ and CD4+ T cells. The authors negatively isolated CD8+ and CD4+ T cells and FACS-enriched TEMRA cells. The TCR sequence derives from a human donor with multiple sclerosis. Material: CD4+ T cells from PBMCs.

CDR3 loop: CASSVGSSGGFGGYTF. The CDR3 DNA reads TGTGCCAGCAGCGTAGGGTCATCAGGGGGGTTTGGTGGCTACACCTTC. V and J are TRBV9 and TRBJ1-2, with 7 bases aligning to TRBD1. Trimming cost V 0 bases and J 7 bases; bases outside gene matches: 12. The length of the CDR3 is 16 residues. Germline V gene data show CDR1 as SGDLS and CDR2 as YYNGEE.